This T cell receptor (beta chain) was found in a study of blood T cells in healthy people across ages. V gave up 6 bases and J gave up 0 bases; unmatched junction bases: 17. Germline loops: CDR1 MGHRA, CDR2 YSYEKL. This CDR3 contains 19 residues. The study, taken as a whole, reports: It was held that the diversity estimates obtained from one million T cells were underestimates.

This clonotype has a handful of counts. Antigen specificity is unknown. Each sample provided at least 5 micrograms of extracted total RNA. The use of a sample-barcoded 5' primer and a J-beta primer mix characterized a second PCR of roughly 6 to 12 cycles. Carrying 12 random nucleotides, a template-switch adaptor labeled each individual cDNA molecule. From the 5' RACE reads, TCRdb called clonotypes with MiXCR, one entry per CDR3 protein. The sample includes approximately 940,000 distinct CDR3 sequences, approximately 49% seen only once; the top ten take about an eighth. The sequence was collected from a man aged 30-40 years in good health. The V gene is TRBV4-1, the J gene TRBJ1-3; 7 bases align to TRBD1. The material sequenced was blood. The CDR3 here is CASSPVITGVISSGNTIYF. The CDR3 coding sequence is TGCGCCAGCAGTCCGGTAATAACAGGGGTCATAAGCTCTGGAAACACCATATATTTT.